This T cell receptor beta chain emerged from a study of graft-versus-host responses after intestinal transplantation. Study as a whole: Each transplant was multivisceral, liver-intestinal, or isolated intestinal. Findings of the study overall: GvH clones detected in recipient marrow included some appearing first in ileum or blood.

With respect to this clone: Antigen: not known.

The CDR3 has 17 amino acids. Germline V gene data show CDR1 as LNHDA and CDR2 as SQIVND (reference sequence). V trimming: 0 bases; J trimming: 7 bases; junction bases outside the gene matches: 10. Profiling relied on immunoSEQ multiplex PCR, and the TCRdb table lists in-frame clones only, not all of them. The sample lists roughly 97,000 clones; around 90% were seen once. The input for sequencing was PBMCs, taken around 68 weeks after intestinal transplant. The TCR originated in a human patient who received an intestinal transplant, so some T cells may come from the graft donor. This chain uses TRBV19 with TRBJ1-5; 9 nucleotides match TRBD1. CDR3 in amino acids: CASSIDPSTGGPQPQHF. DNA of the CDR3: TGTGCCAGTAGTATAGACCCCTCGACAGGGGGGCCCCAGCCCCAGCATTTT.